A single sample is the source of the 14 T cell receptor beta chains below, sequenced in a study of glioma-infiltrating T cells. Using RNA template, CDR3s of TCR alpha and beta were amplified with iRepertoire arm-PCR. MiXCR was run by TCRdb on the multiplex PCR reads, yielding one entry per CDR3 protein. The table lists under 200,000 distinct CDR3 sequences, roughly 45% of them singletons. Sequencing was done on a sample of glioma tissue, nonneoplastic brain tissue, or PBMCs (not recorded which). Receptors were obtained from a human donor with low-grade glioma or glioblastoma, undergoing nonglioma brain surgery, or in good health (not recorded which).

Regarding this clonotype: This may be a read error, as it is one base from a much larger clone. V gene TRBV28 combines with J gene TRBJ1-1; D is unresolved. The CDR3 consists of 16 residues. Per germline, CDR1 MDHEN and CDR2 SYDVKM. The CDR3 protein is CASRNLYGSSGTEDFF. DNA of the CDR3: TGTGCCAGCAGGAACCTATACGGGTCTTCGGGCACTGAAGATTTCTTT.

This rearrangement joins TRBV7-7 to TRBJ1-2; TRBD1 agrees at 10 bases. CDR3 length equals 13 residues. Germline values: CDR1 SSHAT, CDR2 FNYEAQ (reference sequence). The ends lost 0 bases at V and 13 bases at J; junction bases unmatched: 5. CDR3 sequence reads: CASSLAGQGDCTF. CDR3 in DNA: TGTGCCAGCAGCTTAGCTGGACAGGGGGACTGCACCTTC.

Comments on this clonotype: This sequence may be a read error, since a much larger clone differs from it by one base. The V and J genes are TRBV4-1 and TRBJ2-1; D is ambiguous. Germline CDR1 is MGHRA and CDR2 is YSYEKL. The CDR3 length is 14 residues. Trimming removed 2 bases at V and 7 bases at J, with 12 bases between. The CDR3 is CASSQHLIRNEQFF. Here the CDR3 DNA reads TGCGCCAGCAGCCAACATCTGATCAGAAATGAGCAGTTCTTC.

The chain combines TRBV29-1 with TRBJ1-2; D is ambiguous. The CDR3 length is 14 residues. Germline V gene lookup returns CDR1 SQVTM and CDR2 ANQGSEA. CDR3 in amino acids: CSVSGQAGNYGYTF. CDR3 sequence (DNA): TGCTCCGTTTCTGGGCAGGCCGGGAACTATGGCTACACCTTC.

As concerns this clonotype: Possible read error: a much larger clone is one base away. CDR3 sequence reads: CASSTRSGQLFF. The CDR3 DNA reads as TGTGCCAGCAGCACAAGATCCGGACAGCTATTCTTC. V gene TRBV14 combines with J gene TRBJ2-7; the D gene is possibly TRBD1 (6 bases). This CDR3 spans 12 amino acids. Germline loops: CDR1 SGHDN, CDR2 FVKESK. Full variable domain (rest looked up from reference TRBV14 and TRBJ2-7): EAGVTQFPSHSVIEKGQTVTLRCDPISGHDNLYWYRRVMGKEIKFLLHFVKESKQDESGMPNNRFLAERTGGTYSTLKVQPAELEDSGVYFCASSTRSGQLFFGPGTRLTVT.

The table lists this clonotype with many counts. CDR3 nucleotides: TGCAGTGCTAGAGCTCAGATCAATCAGCCCCAGCATTTT. As protein: CSARAQINQPQHF. V gene TRBV20-1 combines with J gene TRBJ1-5; D remains ambiguous. Germline CDR1 is DFQATT and CDR2 is SNEGSKA (reference sequence). V was shortened by 1 base and J by 3 bases, with 7 bases between the two germline ends. The length of the CDR3 is 13 residues.

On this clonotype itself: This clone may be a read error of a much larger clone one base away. CDR3 nucleotides: TGCAGTGCTAGAGAGAAAACCAGTGGGTTTACCGGGGAGCTGTTTTTT. Its protein is CSAREKTSGFTGELFF. The V gene is TRBV20-1, the J gene TRBJ2-2; D is unresolved. V lost 0 bases and J lost 5, with 16 bases in between. Looked up from germline, CDR1 is DFQATT and CDR2 is SNEGSKA (reference sequence). The CDR3 runs to 16 residues.

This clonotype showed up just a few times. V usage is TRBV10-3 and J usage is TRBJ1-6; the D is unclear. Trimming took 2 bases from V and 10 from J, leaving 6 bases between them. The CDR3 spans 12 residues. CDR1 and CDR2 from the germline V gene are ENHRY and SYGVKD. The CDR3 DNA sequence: TGTGCCATCAGTGAGGGGAAATCACCCCTCCACTTT. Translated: CAISEGKSPLHF.

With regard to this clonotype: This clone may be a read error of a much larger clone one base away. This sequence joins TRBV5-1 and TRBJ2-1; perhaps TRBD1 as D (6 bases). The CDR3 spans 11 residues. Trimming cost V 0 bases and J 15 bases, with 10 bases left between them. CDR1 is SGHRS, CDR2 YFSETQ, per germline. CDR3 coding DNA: TGCGCCAGCAGCTTGGCACAGGGTGTGTTCTTC. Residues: CASSLAQGVFF.

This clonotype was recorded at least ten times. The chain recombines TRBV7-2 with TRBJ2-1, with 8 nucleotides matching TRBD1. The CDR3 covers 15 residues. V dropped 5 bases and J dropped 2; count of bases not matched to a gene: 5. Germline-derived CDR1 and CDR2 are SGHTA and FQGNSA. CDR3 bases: TGTGCCAGCAGCACCAAACAGGGGGCCTACAATGAGCAGTTCTTC. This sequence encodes CASSTKQGAYNEQFF.

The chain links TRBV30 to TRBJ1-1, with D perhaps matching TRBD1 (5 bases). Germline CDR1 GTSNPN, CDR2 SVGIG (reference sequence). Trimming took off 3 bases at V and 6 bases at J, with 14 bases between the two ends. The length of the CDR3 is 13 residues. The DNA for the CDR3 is TGTGCCTGGAGGGTTCAGGTAGGGGCTGAAGCTTTCTTT. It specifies CAWRVQVGAEAFF.

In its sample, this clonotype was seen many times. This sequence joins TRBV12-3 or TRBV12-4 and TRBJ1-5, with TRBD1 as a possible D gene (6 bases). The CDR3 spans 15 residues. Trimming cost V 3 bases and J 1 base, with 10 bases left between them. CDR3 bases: TGTGCCAGCAGTTTTTTGGGGGCCAGCAATCAGCCCCAGCATTTT. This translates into CASSFLGASNQPQHF.

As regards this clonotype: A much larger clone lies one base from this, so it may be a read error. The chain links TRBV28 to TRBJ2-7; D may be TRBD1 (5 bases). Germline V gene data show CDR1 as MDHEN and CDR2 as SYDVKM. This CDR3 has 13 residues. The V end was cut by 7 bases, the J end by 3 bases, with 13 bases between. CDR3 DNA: TGTGCCAGCATAGACAGCGCGTTCTACGAGCAGTACTTC. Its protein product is CASIDSAFYEQYF.

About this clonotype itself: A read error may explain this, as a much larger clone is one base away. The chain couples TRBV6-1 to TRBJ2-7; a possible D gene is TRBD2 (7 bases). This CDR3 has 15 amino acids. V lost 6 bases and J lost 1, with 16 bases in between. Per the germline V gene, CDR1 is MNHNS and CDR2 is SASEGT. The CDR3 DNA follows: TGTGCCAGCAGCGTGGGAGGGGGAGGTTCCTACGAGCAGTACTTC. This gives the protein CASSVGGGGSYEQYF.